Given below is one TCR beta chain in context. No antigen is known for it. Per-base quality was not reported, and no clone a single base away is much larger than it. Library prep was done by RT-PCR. TCRdb shows the sequencer as Illumina HiSeq 2500. Through fastp at Q25 and MiXCR, TCRdb rebuilt clones from the public reads, retaining in-frame beta chains. When rows share a CDR3 protein, they turn into one entry using the most common DNA and genes. The sample table contains just over 300,000 distinct CDR3 sequences; only one count was recorded for roughly a fifth of them. The top ten clonotypes cover roughly 10% of the sample. The data belong to a study of response to subunit inactivated influenza vaccine (dated by TCRdb to the late 2010s). Background on the whole study: To follow how T cells responded to a trivalent subunit inactivated influenza vaccine, the researchers relied on deep quantitative profiling of the T cell receptor repertoire. Summary of the overall study and its limitations: The authors proposed that each seasonal influenza vaccination may bring in only a limited number of new T cells.

From the cysteine through the phenylalanine, the CDR3 covers 13 amino acids. The only DNA kept is the CDR3, 39 bases in frame from the first base. V ends up 6 bases short and J 9 bases short, with an unmatched junction base count of 7. CDR1 is given as KGHSH and CDR2 as LQKENI, both from the germline V gene. The chain employs TRBV18 and TRBJ1-5; 8 nucleotides in the junction match TRBD1. The TCR comes from a man aged 50 to 69 who received an inactivated influenza vaccine. Donor details come from another sample of the same person, matched by shared clones. The sample consisted of PBMCs from blood, taken less than 22 months after vaccination. This receptor carries the CDR3 CASSPDRGGPQHF. DNA sequence: TGTGCCAGCTCCCCTGACAGGGGAGGGCCCCAGCATTTT.